Listed below are T cell receptor beta chains from one sample, sequenced in a study of T cells in Graves' hyperthyroidism and ophthalmopathy. TCRdb independently ran MiXCR on the multiplex PCR reads; one entry per CDR3 protein. The sample comprises about 640,000 distinct CDR3 sequences, around 13% of which are singletons, and 9.5% to 15% rests with the top ten. The sample was blood. These receptors all stem from a woman between 50 and 59 years old with Graves' ophthalmopathy. CDR3s include the opening cysteine and the closing phenylalanine or tryptophan. D genes are given only for firm matches. Size is stated for part of the rows, as once, few or many counts, or as a class when the clone is expanded.

j_call	v_call	clone_size	d_call	cdr3_nt	cdr3_aa
TRBJ2-1	TRBV5-1	many	TRBD2	TGCGCCAGCAGCGCGGGGCTCACTAGCGCTCGCTCCTACAATGAGCAGTTCTTC	CASSAGLTSARSYNEQFF
TRBJ2-1	TRBV20-1	few	TRBD2	TGCAGTGCTAGTAGTTTCGGCGGGAGCTCCTACAATGAGCAGTTCTTC	CSASSFGGSSYNEQFF
TRBJ2-1	TRBV2	many	TRBD2	TGTGCCAGCAGTGAAGTCCCTAGCGGGAACCTCTACAATGAGCAGTTCTTC	CASSEVPSGNLYNEQFF
TRBJ2-7	TRBV13	NA	NA	TGTGCCAGCAGCTTACCTTCCTCCCACGAGCAGTACTTC	CASSLPSSHEQYF
TRBJ1-5	TRBV6-2/TRBV6-3	NA	NA	TGTGCCAGCAGTTGGGTAGGGGGCAATCAGCCCCAGCATTTT	CASSWVGGNQPQHF
TRBJ2-7	TRBV5-1	few	NA	TGCGCCAGCAGCTTGGCAGGGGTTATCTACGAGCAGTACTTC	CASSLAGVIYEQYF
TRBJ1-6	TRBV25-1	NA	NA	TGTGCCAGCAGTGTACAGAACTATAATTCACCCCTCCACTTT	CASSVQNYNSPLHF
TRBJ2-5	TRBV7-2	NA	TRBD2	TGTGCCAGCAGCCTGCCGGGACTAGCGGGAGGTTCCCAAGAGACCCAGTACTTC	CASSLPGLAGGSQETQYF
TRBJ2-1	TRBV28	many	NA	TGTGCCAGCAGCCCCGGACAGAATGAGCAGTTCTTC	CASSPGQNEQFF
TRBJ1-5	TRBV24-1	few	NA	TGTGCCACCAGTGATGAAGGGGGTTACCAGCCCCAGCATTTT	CATSDEGGYQPQHF
TRBJ2-3	TRBV25-1	few	NA	TGTGCCAGCAGCCTCGGGACGCGAAGCACAGATACGCAGTATTTT	CASSLGTRSTDTQYF
TRBJ2-3	TRBV18	many	TRBD2	TGTGCCAGCTCACCGACTAGCGGGTTTTCAGATACGCAGTATTTT	CASSPTSGFSDTQYF
TRBJ2-1	TRBV5-1	many	NA	TGCGCCAGCAGCTGGGATGGGACGGGCCACAATGAGCAGTTCTTC	CASSWDGTGHNEQFF
TRBJ2-5	TRBV11-3	many	NA	TGTGCCAGCAGCGCAAGGACAGCCTGGGAGACCCAGTACTTC	CASSARTAWETQYF
TRBJ2-3	TRBV6-2/TRBV6-3	many	NA	TGTGCCAGCAGCGTATCCTACCTGGACACAGATACGCAGTATTTT	CASSVSYLDTDTQYF
TRBJ2-3	TRBV7-2	many	TRBD1	TGTGCCAGCAGCGTAAGACAGGGATCAGATACGCAGTATTTT	CASSVRQGSDTQYF
TRBJ2-6	TRBV5-1	few	NA	TGCGCCAGCAGCCTACCGACATTACGCCGCTCTGGGGCCAACGTCCTGACTTTC	CASSLPTLRRSGANVLTF
TRBJ1-1	TRBV30	many	NA	TGTGCCTGGAGTACTGTGGCCACTCTCACTGAAGCTTTCTTT	CAWSTVATLTEAFF
TRBJ2-1	TRBV6-2/TRBV6-3	many	TRBD2	TGTGCCAGCAGTTACTCAAGGACTAGCGGGGACAATGAGCAGTTCTTC	CASSYSRTSGDNEQFF
TRBJ2-2	TRBV28	many	NA	TGTGCCAGCAGTCACGTCTACACCGGGGAGCTGTTTTTT	CASSHVYTGELFF
TRBJ1-2	TRBV5-6	few	NA	TGTGCCAGCAGTGAGGGAGAATGGTATGGCTACACCTTC	CASSEGEWYGYTF
TRBJ2-5	TRBV14	NA	TRBD2	TGTGCCAGCAGCCAAGCAACTAGCGGGAGCAGACGGGAGACCCAGTACTTC	CASSQATSGSRRETQYF
TRBJ2-1	TRBV20-1	many	TRBD1	TGCAGTGCTCAGACAGGGGGTAGTCACAATGAGCAGTTCTTC	CSAQTGGSHNEQFF
TRBJ2-4	TRBV15	NA	NA	TGTGCCACCAGCAGAGAACCTAGTGGAATGAGGAACATTCAGTACTTC	CATSREPSGMRNIQYF
TRBJ2-1	TRBV20-1	NA	NA	TGCAGTGCTAGAGATCTTGCGGGAATACGTTACAATGAGCAGTTCTTC	CSARDLAGIRYNEQFF
TRBJ2-7	TRBV7-6	many	NA	TGTGCCAGCAGCTTAGACCACGGACCCTACGAGCAGTACTTC	CASSLDHGPYEQYF
TRBJ2-7	TRBV7-9	many	TRBD1	TGTGCCAGCAGCTACTCCGCCGGGACAGGGAGCTCCTACGAGCAGTACTTC	CASSYSAGTGSSYEQYF
TRBJ2-7	TRBV4-2	many	TRBD1	TGTGCCAGCAGCCTATCACAGGGGGCGGCCTACGAGCAGTACTTC	CASSLSQGAAYEQYF
TRBJ2-3	TRBV11-3	many	NA	TGTGCCAGCCAAGGGACGGCTAGCACAGATACGCAGTATTTT	CASQGTASTDTQYF
TRBJ2-7	TRBV11-1	many	NA	TGTGCCAGCAGCGCCGACTCTCCCGGAGGCACCTACGAGCAGTACTTC	CASSADSPGGTYEQYF
TRBJ2-3	TRBV9	few	TRBD2	TGTGCCAGCAGCACCTCCACCGGGACTACCACAGATACGCAGTATTTT	CASSTSTGTTTDTQYF
TRBJ2-5	TRBV7-8	NA	TRBD2	TGTGCCAGCAGCTTAGACTTTGCGGGAGGGTCGAGGGAGACCCAGTACTTC	CASSLDFAGGSRETQYF
TRBJ2-2	TRBV7-3	few	TRBD2	TGTGCCAGCAGCTTATTCACCCCCGGGACTAGCGGGAGGATCGGGGAGCTGTTTTTT	CASSLFTPGTSGRIGELFF
TRBJ2-3	TRBV7-3	few	NA	TGTGCCAGCAGCTTTGTAGGGGGTCTTGTGGATACGCAGTATTTT	CASSFVGGLVDTQYF
TRBJ2-7	TRBV19	NA	NA	TGTGCCAGTAGTATTAGGGGTAGCTTTTCCTACGAGCAGTACTTC	CASSIRGSFSYEQYF
TRBJ1-3	TRBV7-9	NA	NA	TGTGCCAGCAGGCCTGGACCGCCGGTCGGAAACACCATATATTTT	CASRPGPPVGNTIYF
TRBJ2-1	TRBV28	NA	TRBD2	TGTGCCAGCAGTCCCGGGACTAGGGACTACAATGAGCAGTTCTTC	CASSPGTRDYNEQFF
TRBJ2-5	TRBV6-1	NA	NA	TGTGCCAGCAGTGACTGGGGGGCCTCAGAGACCCAGTACTTC	CASSDWGASETQYF
TRBJ2-3	TRBV2	many	NA	TGTGCCAGCAGTGTTGAGTGGGAAAGCACAGATACGCAGTATTTT	CASSVEWESTDTQYF
TRBJ2-7	TRBV5-1	many	NA	TGCGCCAGCAGCTTGGTGACACAGTACGAGCAGTACTTC	CASSLVTQYEQYF
TRBJ2-7	TRBV28	NA	NA	TGTGCCAGCGGCCGGCGGGGTAAGGGGCCTAGCTCCTACGAGCAGTACTTC	CASGRRGKGPSSYEQYF
TRBJ2-5	TRBV5-5	many	TRBD2	TGTGCCAGCAGCTTAGGGTTAGCGGGAGAACTAGAGACCCAGTACTTC	CASSLGLAGELETQYF
TRBJ2-7	TRBV20-1	many	TRBD1	TGCAGTGCTAGACAGACAGGGGGGGTTCCTTACGAGCAGTACTTC	CSARQTGGVPYEQYF
TRBJ2-1	TRBV9	many	NA	TGTGCCAGCAGCCACGGGACTGCGAGAAGGGTAGAGCAGTTCTTC	CASSHGTARRVEQFF
TRBJ2-1	TRBV7-3	NA	TRBD1	TGTGCCAGCAGCTCTACCGGGGAGGGACAGGGAAGTTGGAAGCAGTTCTTC	CASSSTGEGQGSWKQFF
TRBJ2-3	TRBV5-1	many	NA	TGCGCCAGCAGCTTGGCCGGTGGAGGGACCATAGATACGCAGTATTTT	CASSLAGGGTIDTQYF
TRBJ2-3	TRBV15	many	NA	TGTGCCACCAGCAGAGTCTTAGCGTTAACTTTAACAGATACGCAGTATTTT	CATSRVLALTLTDTQYF
TRBJ2-5	TRBV9	many	TRBD1	TGTGCGATCAGACCGGGACAGCCAACTGGGGAGACCCAGTACTTC	CAIRPGQPTGETQYF
TRBJ2-3	TRBV7-9	many	TRBD2	TGTGCCAGCAGCTTACTAGCGGGAGGCCTCACAGATACGCAGTATTTT	CASSLLAGGLTDTQYF
TRBJ2-5	TRBV27	NA	TRBD2	TGTGCCAGCAGTGAATTAGGAGCTAGCGGGAGAGGAGAGACCCAGTACTTC	CASSELGASGRGETQYF
TRBJ1-1	TRBV3-1	many	NA	TGTGCCAGCAGCCAAGTTCCCGGGATGAACACTGAAGCTTTCTTT	CASSQVPGMNTEAFF
TRBJ2-1	TRBV6-2/TRBV6-3	many	NA	TGTGCCAGCATTGGACGGGAGAGAATTAATGAGCAGTTCTTC	CASIGRERINEQFF
TRBJ2-5	TRBV28	many	NA	TGTGCCAGCAGGCCCGTTGGAGGCGCGGGGACCCAGTACTTC	CASRPVGGAGTQYF